This paragraph covers one T cell receptor (beta chain) sequence. The data were taken from a study of T cell changes during pregnancy in multiple sclerosis. CDR1 and CDR2 from the germline V gene are SGHTS and YDEGEE. The CDR3 extends over 14 amino acids. With 3 bases clipped from V and 6 bases from J, the junction kept 8 bases outside the gene matches. The protocol was immunoSEQ multiplex PCR, while the TCRdb copy is restricted to in-frame clones and leaves out a portion. The sample holds nearly 80,000 clones, around nine tenths seen once. This specimen consisted of CD4+ T cells from peripheral blood mononuclear cells, obtained before pregnancy. The chain employs TRBV5-8 and TRBJ2-7, with TRBD1 matching 8 bases. This clonotype was obtained from a female donor with multiple sclerosis, enrolled in a pregnancy study. CDR3 DNA: TGTGCCAGCAGCTCCGGACAGGGCCCTAGCGAGCAGTACTTC. As protein: CASSSGQGPSEQYF.